This TCR beta chain was recovered during a study of T cell repertoires in cytomegalovirus infection. Study in general: Carrying CMV and the relevant HLA type showed in public TCR beta signatures.

General observations from the study: Identification of carriers of CMV plus the relevant HLA was performed using cumulative public TCR beta family frequency. In two of eight donors, the top clonotype was HLA-C-restricted CMV-specific.

The germline CDR1 and CDR2 sequences are WSHSY and SAAADI. This CDR3 region has 14 residues. V lost 2 bases and J 1 base, leaving 8 bases between the germline ends. With respect to this clonotype: Its matching antigen is unknown.

In TCRdb, the reads were re-called with MiXCR into one record per CDR3 protein. Among about 530,000 distinct CDR3 sequences listed, 26% were seen once. The sample consisted of PBMCs. The sequence was collected from a human donor in good health (CMV status not recorded). Some clones in this sample may be carry-over from other donors' samples. J is TRBJ1-1 and V is TRBV10-2, with D uncertain. The CDR3 spells CASSETRKNTEAFF. The CDR3 DNA reads as TGCGCCAGCAGTGAGACAAGAAAGAACACTGAAGCTTTCTTT.